The entry below describes one TCR beta chain. The target antigen is unknown. This specimen belongs to a study of T-cell memory formation after mild COVID-19. Study information: The TCR clusters were mostly specific to one donor. Findings of the study overall: CM and EM subsets held most contracting CD4+ clones; EMRA held CD8+ ones. Clones shrinking from day 15 to 85 showed even CD4/CD8 mixes; later expanders tilted CD4+.

V lost 4 bases and J 3 bases, leaving 12 bases between the germline ends. Germline CDR1 LGHNA, CDR2 YSLEER. The CDR3 runs 14 residues. After 5'RACE with constant-segment primers, TCR alpha and TCR beta cDNA libraries carrying sample barcodes and UMIs were obtained. TCRdb itself ran the 5' RACE reads through MiXCR, one entry per CDR3 protein. The top ten clones hold about 21% of a sample with 350,000 or so distinct CDR3 sequences, 13% of them seen once. The gene calls are TRBV4-3 and TRBJ1-1; D call uncertain. The receptor was isolated from a man in his late teens or twenties who had mild COVID-19 (a few samples of this study predate the infection). Cell type and time point are not known. Sequencing was carried out using PBMCs or a T cell subset sorted from them (not recorded which). The CDR3: CASSLGNWDTEAFF. The CDR3 DNA is TGCGCCAGCAGCCTGGGGAATTGGGACACTGAAGCTTTCTTT.